This T cell receptor (beta chain) was recovered during a study of T cell responses to AZD1222 COVID-19 vaccine. Study results and limitations: Repertoires in all cases were sampled only once the peak T cell response had passed. When two AZD1222 doses had been given, Spike-specific TCR breadth and depth rose. Targets within unmutated variant regions were reportedly found for nearly half of spike-specific TCRs. Just 5 or 6 AZD1222 recipients tested seropositive at baseline.

The assay was immunoSEQ multiplex PCR, and TCRdb's table has in-frame clones only and misses some. The sample includes approximately 110,000 clones, 88% of them seen just once. Germline V CDR1 and CDR2: SGHVS, FNYEAQ. The CDR3 runs to 14 residues. Trimming shortened V by 5 bases and J by 2 bases, and 7 bases separated the two germline ends. Worth noting for this clone: As yet, its antigen is unknown.

Sequencing used peripheral blood, obtained on day 0 of AZD1222 vaccination. The chain couples TRBV7-6 to TRBJ2-6, with TRBD1 as a possible D gene (6 bases). The receptor's source is an adult in good health. CDR3 in DNA: TGTGCCAGCAGCCGGGACACTGGGGCCAACGTCCTGACTTTC. This codes for CASSRDTGANVLTF.